This T cell receptor beta chain was identified during a study of early T cells in non-severe SARS-CoV-2 infection. The CDR3 is 15 amino acids. V trimming: 2 bases; J trimming: 8 bases; junction bases outside the gene matches: 10. Germline CDR1 and CDR2: DFQATT and SNEGSKA (reference sequence). A single record per CDR3 protein comes from TCRdb applying MiXCR to the 5' RACE reads. The sample has roughly 92,000 distinct CDR3 sequences, approximately 12% seen once; the top ten hold approximately 4.7%. This clonotype was recorded many times. The sequencing used whole blood, collected at baseline. The chain uses TRBV20-1 and TRBJ2-1, with TRBD1 matching 9 bases. The sequence derives from an adult who was a healthcare worker with PCR-confirmed SARS-CoV-2 infection or an uninfected control (not recorded which). CDR3 bases: TGCAGTGCTAGATTAGGACAGGGGCGGGTGGATGAGCAGTTCTTC. Residues: CSARLGQGRVDEQFF.